A selection of T cell receptor beta chains follows, all from one sample in a study of cytomegalovirus exposure and HLA in healthy donors. Using immunoSEQ multiplex PCR, the repertoire was profiled, and TCRdb retains in-frame clones only, with some absent. The data show under 130,000 clones, 60% to 80% seen once. Sequences were obtained from PBMCs. These TCRs come from a man aged 25-45 years in good health and CMV-seronegative. CDR3s include the opening cysteine and the closing phenylalanine or tryptophan. A D gene is named only where the DNA matches it firmly. Clone size is stated in some rows and not others, as once, few, many or a class when expanded.

j_call,v_call,d_call,clone_size,cdr3_nt,cdr3_aa
TRBJ1-5,TRBV19,-,few,TGTGCCAGTAGTATAGGAGATCGAGGAAGTCAGCCCCAGCATTTT,CASSIGDRGSQPQHF
TRBJ2-3,TRBV5-8,TRBD1,-,TGTGCCAGCAGCTGGGGACAGGGGCCGAACACAGATACGCAGTATTTT,CASSWGQGPNTDTQYF
TRBJ2-1,TRBV29-1,TRBD2,-,TGCAGCGTTGATAGAGCGGGACTCTACAATGAGCAGTTCTTC,CSVDRAGLYNEQFF
TRBJ2-3,TRBV7-9,TRBD2,-,TGTGCCAGCAGCCTAGCGGGCCTCACAGATACGCAGTATTTT,CASSLAGLTDTQYF
TRBJ2-7,TRBV28,TRBD1,-,TGTGCCAGCAGTTCACAGGGGGCGCGGGAGCAGTACTTC,CASSSQGAREQYF
TRBJ2-7,TRBV11-2,TRBD1,-,TGTGCCAGCAGCTTAGTACAGGGGAAGTCTGGCGAGCAGTACTTC,CASSLVQGKSGEQYF
TRBJ2-5,TRBV7-2,TRBD2,-,TGTGCCAGCAGCTTAGTGCCTAGCGGGAGGACTGGAGAGACCCAGTACTTC,CASSLVPSGRTGETQYF
TRBJ1-6,TRBV13,TRBD1,once,TGTGCCAGCAGGTTGACAGGGGGGAATTCACCCCTCCACTTT,CASRLTGGNSPLHF
TRBJ2-3,TRBV9,-,few,TGTGCCAGCAGCCCGGGAGCGGCCCTCCCTGATACGCAGTATTTT,CASSPGAALPDTQYF
TRBJ1-1,TRBV10-1,TRBD1,-,TGCGCCAGCAGTGAGTTCAGGGGGCGAGGGAACACTGAAGCTTTCTTT,CASSEFRGRGNTEAFF
TRBJ2-7,TRBV29-1,-,-,TGCAGCGTTGAAACACAGGGAAAGAAGTACTTC,CSVETQGKKYF
TRBJ1-2,TRBV6-5,-,-,TGTGCCAGCAGCGTTGGGGGGGAGTATGGCTACACCTTC,CASSVGGEYGYTF
TRBJ2-7,TRBV28,-,-,TGTGCCAGCACTGCAGGGGGGTCCTACGAGCAGTACTTC,CASTAGGSYEQYF
TRBJ1-5,TRBV6-6,-,-,TGTGCCAGCGGAGTCGAATGGGGCAATCAGCCCCAGCATTTT,CASGVEWGNQPQHF
TRBJ2-5,TRBV7-9,-,-,TGTGCCAGCAGGGAGTATGGGCAGGGCGAGACCCAGTACTTC,CASREYGQGETQYF
TRBJ2-5,TRBV11-3,TRBD2,-,TGTGCCAGCAGCTCGACTAGCGGAGGGGGGGAGACCCAGTACTTC,CASSSTSGGGETQYF
TRBJ2-7,TRBV7-2,TRBD1,-,TGTGCCAGCAGCCGGTCCGGGACAGGGGCGTCCTACGAGCAGTACTTC,CASSRSGTGASYEQYF
TRBJ2-5,TRBV7-6,TRBD2,-,TGTGCCAGCAGCTTAGTTGGTAGCGGGAGGGCCCTCGAGACCCAGTACTTC,CASSLVGSGRALETQYF
TRBJ2-5,TRBV2,-,-,TGTGCCAGCAGTGAAGGGGAGGAGACCCAGTACTTC,CASSEGEETQYF
TRBJ1-5,TRBV6-5,TRBD1,-,TGTGCCAGCAGTTACTCGCACAGGGGGAATCAGCCCCAGCATTTT,CASSYSHRGNQPQHF
TRBJ1-4,TRBV5-5,-,-,TGTGCCAGCAGCTTTAGTGCAACTAATGAAAAACTGTTTTTT,CASSFSATNEKLFF
TRBJ2-1,TRBV5-1,TRBD2,-,TGCGCCAGCAGCTTGGGAGGTAGCGGGAGCAATGAGCAGTTCTTC,CASSLGGSGSNEQFF
TRBJ2-7,TRBV29-1,TRBD1,-,TGCAGCGTCGGGACAGGGGAAGGCGAGCAGTACTTC,CSVGTGEGEQYF
TRBJ2-2,TRBV6-5,-,-,TGTGCCAGCAGTCAGACAGGTCTGAACACCGGGGAGCTGTTTTTT,CASSQTGLNTGELFF
TRBJ2-5,TRBV28,TRBD2,-,TGTGCCAGCAGTTTAGGGACTAGCGGGAGGGAGACCCAGTACTTC,CASSLGTSGRETQYF